Sequencing of this T cell receptor (beta chain) was carried out in a study of T cell responses to AZD1222 COVID-19 vaccine. Study overall: The analysis combined second doses at about 4 or about 12 weeks. Study-wide results and limits: Regions left unmutated in variants are reportedly the target of nearly half of spike-specific TCRs. Seropositivity was recorded at baseline in only a handful of AZD1222 recipients. Regions 160-218 and 743-854 held dominance among vaccine-associated CD4 TCRs, which spanned spike.

About this clone itself: Its antigen is still unknown.

Germline CDR1 KGHSH, CDR2 LQKENI. This CDR3 spans 15 amino acids. With 6 bases clipped from V and 3 bases from J, the junction kept 9 bases outside the gene matches. TCRdb keeps only in-frame clones here, not all; method: immunoSEQ multiplex PCR. The sample has some 140,000 clones; around 90% are singletons. Material: peripheral blood, obtained on day 0 of AZD1222 vaccination. This TCR came from an adult in good health. This chain uses TRBV18 with TRBJ2-7; TRBD1 matches at 9 bases. The DNA of the CDR3 is TGTGCCAGCTCCAATTGGCGGGACAGGGTCTACGAGCAGTACTTC. Protein sequence: CASSNWRDRVYEQYF.